This paragraph covers one T cell receptor beta chain sequence. Its target is not known. The CDR3 is 15 residues long. Germline CDR1 is KGHDR and CDR2 is SFDVKD. V lost 4 bases and J lost 3; bases outside the gene matches: 3. The data belong to a study of T-cell reconstitution after alpha-beta-depleted transplantation in children. Study-wide results and caveats: Counts and diversity of T cells one year after transplant came mostly from newly produced T cells. Reports say that about two months after transplant, the alpha-beta T cells came out of several hundred graft clones that had expanded. Some patients showed high day-60 TCRbeta diversity, which derived from surviving recipient T cells and thymic progenitors.

Preparation of the TCRbeta library was carried out with unique molecular identifiers. From the PCR reads, TCRdb called clonotypes with MiXCR, one entry per CDR3 protein. Of tens of thousands of distinct CDR3 sequences listed, 50% to 55% are singletons. The chain is built from TRBV24-1 and TRBJ2-2; the match to TRBD1 covers 8 bases. The sample in question was peripheral blood, obtained before TCRalphabeta/CD19-depleted stem cell transplant. This TCR derives from a boy less than two years old with SCID, due to receive a stem cell transplant. The CDR3 sequence is CATSDSTGDTGELFF. The CDR3 DNA reads TGTGCCACCAGTGACTCGACAGGGGACACCGGGGAGCTGTTTTTT.